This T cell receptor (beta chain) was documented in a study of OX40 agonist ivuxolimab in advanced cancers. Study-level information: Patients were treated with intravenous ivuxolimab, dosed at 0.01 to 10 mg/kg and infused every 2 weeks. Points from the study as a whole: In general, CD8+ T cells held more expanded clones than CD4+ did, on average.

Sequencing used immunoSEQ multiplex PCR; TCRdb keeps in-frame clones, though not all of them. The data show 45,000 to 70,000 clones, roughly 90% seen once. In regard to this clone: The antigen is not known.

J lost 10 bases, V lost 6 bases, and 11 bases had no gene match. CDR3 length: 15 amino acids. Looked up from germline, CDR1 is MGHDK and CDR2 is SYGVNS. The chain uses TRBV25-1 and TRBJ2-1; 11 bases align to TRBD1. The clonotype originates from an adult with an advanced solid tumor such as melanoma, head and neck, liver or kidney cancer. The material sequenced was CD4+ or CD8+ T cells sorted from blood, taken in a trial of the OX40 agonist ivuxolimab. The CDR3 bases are TGTGCCAGCAGCGCCCTTGGACAGGGGGCAGGAGAGCAGTTCTTC. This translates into CASSALGQGAGEQFF.